This T cell receptor (beta chain) was retrieved from a study of regulatory T cells in long-lasting Graves disease. Study details: Antithyroid drugs had been taken by newly diagnosed Graves' patients for under 3 months.

Construction of the TCR beta libraries employed iRepertoire HTBI primers in conjunction with Arm-PCR of CDR3 regions. Using its own MiXCR run on the multiplex PCR reads, TCRdb lists one record per CDR3 protein. The sample shows about 540,000 distinct CDR3 sequences, roughly 13% of them seen only once. This clonotype was recorded many times. This sample's time point: newly diagnosed GD, antithyroid drugs for less than 3 months. The TCR library was prepared using RNA isolated from PBMCs. These data were also reused for a study on T cells in Graves' hyperthyroidism and ophthalmopathy.

The starting material was peripheral blood mononuclear cells (PBMCs), obtained at new diagnosis, from a patient treated with antithyroid drugs. This TCR was recovered from a man younger than 40 with Graves disease.

The CDR3 loop is CAISDSRLGGGTQYF. The CDR3 nucleotides are TGTGCCATCAGTGATTCCCGGTTAGGGGGTGGTACGCAGTATTTT. V is TRBV10-3 and J is TRBJ2-3; D possibly corresponds to TRBD1 (6 bases). There are 15 residues in the CDR3. V gave up 3 bases and J gave up 8 bases, with 18 bases separating them. The germline CDR1 and CDR2 sequences are ENHRY and SYGVKD.